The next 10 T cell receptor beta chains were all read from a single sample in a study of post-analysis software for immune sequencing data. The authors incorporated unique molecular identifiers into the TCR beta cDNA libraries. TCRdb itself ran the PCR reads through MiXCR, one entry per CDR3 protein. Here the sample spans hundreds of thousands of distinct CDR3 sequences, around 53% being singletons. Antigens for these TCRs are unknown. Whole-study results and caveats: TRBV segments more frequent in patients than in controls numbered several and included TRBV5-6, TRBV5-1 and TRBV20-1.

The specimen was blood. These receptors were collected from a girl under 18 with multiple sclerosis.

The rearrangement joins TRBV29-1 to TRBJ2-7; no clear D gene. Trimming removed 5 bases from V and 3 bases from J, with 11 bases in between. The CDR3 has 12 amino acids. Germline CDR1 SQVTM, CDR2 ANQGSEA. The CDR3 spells CSVWVSNYEQYF. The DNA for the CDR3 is TGCAGCGTTTGGGTGTCCAACTACGAGCAGTACTTC.

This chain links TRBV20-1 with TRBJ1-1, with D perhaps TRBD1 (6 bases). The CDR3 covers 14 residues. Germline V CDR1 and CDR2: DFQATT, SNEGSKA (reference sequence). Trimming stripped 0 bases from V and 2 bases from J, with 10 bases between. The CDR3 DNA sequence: TGCAGTGCTAGAGATCCGGGGGCCAACACTGAAGCTTTCTTT. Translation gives CSARDPGANTEAFF.

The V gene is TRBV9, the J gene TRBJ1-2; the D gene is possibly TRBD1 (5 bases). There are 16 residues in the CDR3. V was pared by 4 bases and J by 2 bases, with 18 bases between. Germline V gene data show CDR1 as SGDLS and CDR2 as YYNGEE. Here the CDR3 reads CASSPEGREQNYGYTF. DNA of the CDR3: TGTGCCAGCAGCCCCGAGGGACGGGAACAAAACTATGGCTACACCTTC.

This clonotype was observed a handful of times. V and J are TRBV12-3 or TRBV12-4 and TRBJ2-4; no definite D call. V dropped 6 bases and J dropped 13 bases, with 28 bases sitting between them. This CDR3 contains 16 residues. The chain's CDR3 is CASSFQSWTVVRAQYF. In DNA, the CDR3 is TGTGCCAGCAGCTTCCAGTCCTGGACGGTGGTAAGGGCCCAGTACTTC.

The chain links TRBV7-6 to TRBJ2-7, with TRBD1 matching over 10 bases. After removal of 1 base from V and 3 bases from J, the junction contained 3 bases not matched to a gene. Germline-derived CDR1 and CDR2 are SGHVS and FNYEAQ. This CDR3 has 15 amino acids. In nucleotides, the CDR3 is TGTGCCAGCAGCTTAGTCCGGGACAGGGGCTACGAGCAGTACTTC. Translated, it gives CASSLVRDRGYEQYF.

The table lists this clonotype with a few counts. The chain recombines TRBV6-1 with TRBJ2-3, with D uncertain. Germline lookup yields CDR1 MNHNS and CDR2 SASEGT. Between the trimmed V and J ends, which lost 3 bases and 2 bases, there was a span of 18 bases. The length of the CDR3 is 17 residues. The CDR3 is CASSESLIWTVTDTQYF. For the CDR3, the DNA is TGTGCCAGCAGTGAGAGCCTGATATGGACGGTCACAGATACGCAGTATTTT.

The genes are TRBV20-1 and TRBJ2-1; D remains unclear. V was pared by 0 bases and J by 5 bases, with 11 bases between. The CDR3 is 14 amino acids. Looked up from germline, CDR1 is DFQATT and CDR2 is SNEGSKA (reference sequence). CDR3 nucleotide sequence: TGCAGTGCTAGAGACCCCACAGCCCACAATGAGCAGTTCTTC. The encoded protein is CSARDPTAHNEQFF.

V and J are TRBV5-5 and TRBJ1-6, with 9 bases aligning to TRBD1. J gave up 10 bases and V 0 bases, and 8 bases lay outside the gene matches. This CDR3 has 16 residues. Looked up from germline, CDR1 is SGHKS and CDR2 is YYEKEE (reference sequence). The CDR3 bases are TGTGCCAGCAGCTTGGGGACGGGACAGGGCAACTCACCCCTCCACTTT. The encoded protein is CASSLGTGQGNSPLHF.

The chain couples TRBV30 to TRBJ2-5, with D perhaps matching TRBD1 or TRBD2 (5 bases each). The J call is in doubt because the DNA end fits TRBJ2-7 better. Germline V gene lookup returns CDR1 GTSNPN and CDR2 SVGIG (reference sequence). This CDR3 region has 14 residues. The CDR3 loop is CAWSRRDRDYEQYF. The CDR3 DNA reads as TGTGCCTGGAGTCGCCGGGACCGGGACTACGAGCAGTACTTC.

The CDR3 nucleotides are TGCAGTGCTGCCCCGGGACAGGGAAACTCACCCCTCCACTTT. Its protein product is CSAAPGQGNSPLHF. The V and J genes are TRBV20-1 and TRBJ1-6; 9 positions match TRBD1. CDR3 length: 14 residues. Germline V gene sequence: CDR1 DFQATT, CDR2 SNEGSKA (reference sequence). The V gene end was trimmed by 5 bases and the J gene end by 10 bases; junction bases not matched to a gene: 9.